This record looks at one TCR beta chain sequence and its context. CDR1 is MRHNA and CDR2 is SNTAGT in the germline V gene. This CDR3 spans 17 amino acids. The V and J ends lost 0 bases and 3 bases respectively, with 17 bases between them. Sequencing used immunoSEQ multiplex PCR; TCRdb keeps in-frame clones, though not all of them. Of around 170,000 clones listed, 90% are singletons. This record comes from a study of blood T cell repertoires in COVID-19. For the study at large: PBMCs, B-cell-depleted T cells, or T cells provided the cDNA or gDNA that made up the material.

V is TRBV6-4 and J is TRBJ2-5, with D tentatively TRBD2 (6 bases). The TCR originated in a middle-aged man with acute or convalescent COVID-19. The sample comprised peripheral blood. CDR3: CASSDSEGDCLKETQYF. DNA for the CDR3: TGTGCCAGCAGTGACTCGGAGGGAGACTGCCTAAAAGAGACCCAGTACTTC.